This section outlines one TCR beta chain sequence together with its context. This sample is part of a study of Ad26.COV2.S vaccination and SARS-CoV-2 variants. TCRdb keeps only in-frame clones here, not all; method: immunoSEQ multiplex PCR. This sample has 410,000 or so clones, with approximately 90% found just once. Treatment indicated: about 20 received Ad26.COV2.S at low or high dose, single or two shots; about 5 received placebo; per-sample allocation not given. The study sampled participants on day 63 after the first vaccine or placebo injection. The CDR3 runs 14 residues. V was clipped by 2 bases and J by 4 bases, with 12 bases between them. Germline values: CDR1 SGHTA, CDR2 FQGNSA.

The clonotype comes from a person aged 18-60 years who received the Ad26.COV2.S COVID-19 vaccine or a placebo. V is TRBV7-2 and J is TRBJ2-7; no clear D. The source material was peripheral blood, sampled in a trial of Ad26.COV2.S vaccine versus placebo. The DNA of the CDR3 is TGTGCCAGCAGCTTAAACGGACCTACTTACGAGCAGTACTTC. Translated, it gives CASSLNGPTYEQYF. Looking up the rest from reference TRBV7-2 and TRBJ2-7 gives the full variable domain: GAGVSQSPSNKVTEKGKDVELRCDPISGHTALYWYRQSLGQGLEFLIYFQGNSAPDKSGLPSDRFSAERTGGSVSTLTIQRTQQEDSAVYLCASSLNGPTYEQYFGPGTRLTVT.